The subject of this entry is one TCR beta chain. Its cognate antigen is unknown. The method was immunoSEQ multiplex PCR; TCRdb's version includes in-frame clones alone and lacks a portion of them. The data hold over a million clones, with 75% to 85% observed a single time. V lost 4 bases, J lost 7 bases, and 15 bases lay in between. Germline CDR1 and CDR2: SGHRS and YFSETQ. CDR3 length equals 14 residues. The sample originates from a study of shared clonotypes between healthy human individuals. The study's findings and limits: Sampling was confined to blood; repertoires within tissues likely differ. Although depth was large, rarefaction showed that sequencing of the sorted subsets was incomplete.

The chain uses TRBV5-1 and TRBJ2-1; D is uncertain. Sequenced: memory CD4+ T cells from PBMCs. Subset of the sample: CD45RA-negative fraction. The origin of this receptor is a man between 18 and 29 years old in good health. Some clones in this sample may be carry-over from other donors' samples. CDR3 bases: TGCGCCAGCAGCCCTACCCAGGTATTGAATGAGCAGTTCTTC. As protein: CASSPTQVLNEQFF.